This T cell receptor (beta chain) stems from a study of PD-L1 blockade in urothelial cancer. The overall study: Male patients with bladder-origin urothelial cancer numbered about 85% of the roughly 29. A median approximately 140,000 T cells were found in blood samples. Each participant's history included 0 to 3 prior chemotherapy regimens.

V was pared by 2 bases and J by 2 bases, with 3 bases of the junction left unmatched. The CDR3 sequence is 15 residues long. Germline CDR1 reads SGHRS; CDR2 reads YFSETQ. Time point: pretreatment peripheral blood. Patients each gave 1 to 8 samples, pretreatment and on-treatment. Using immunoSEQ multiplex PCR, the repertoire was profiled, and TCRdb retains in-frame clones only, with some absent. The profile covers 50,000 or so clones, with 75% to 90% appearing a single time and over 1% taken by the ten largest. The sample here was PBMCs, taken around atezolizumab (anti-PD-L1) treatment. J is TRBJ2-5 and V is TRBV5-1; 10 bases fit TRBD2. The receptor comes from a man aged 50 to 59 with urothelial cancer. The CDR3: CASSFLAGVQETQYF. CDR3 sequence (DNA): TGCGCCAGCAGCTTCCTAGCGGGGGTTCAAGAGACCCAGTACTTC.